The T cell receptor beta chain described here comes from a study of OX40 agonist ivuxolimab in advanced cancers. Study context: The study gave patients intravenous ivuxolimab at 0.01 to 10 mg/kg every 2 weeks. Averaging around 60 years in age, with a range of about 20 to 90, the cohort was approximately 83% male. Study-wide results and caveats: Low normalized clonal expansion also occurred in some nonresponding patients.

Generated by immunoSEQ multiplex PCR, the TCRdb table keeps only in-frame clones and is missing some. The sample records tens of thousands of clones, 84% being singletons. As for this clone: Its antigen remains unidentified.

The CDR3 totals 13 residues. Germline CDR1 and CDR2: MNHNS and SASEGT. Trimming left V 5 bases short and J 6 bases short, with 13 bases between. The TCR comes from an adult with an advanced solid tumor such as melanoma, head and neck, liver or kidney cancer. The source material was CD4+ or CD8+ T cells sorted from blood, sampled in a trial of the OX40 agonist ivuxolimab. The genes are TRBV6-1 and TRBJ2-5, with D possibly TRBD2 on 5 matching bases. The CDR3 here is CASSTLERQTQYF. The CDR3 DNA sequence: TGTGCCAGCAGTACACTAGAAAGGCAGACCCAGTACTTC.